A selection of T cell receptor beta chains follows, all from one sample in a study of early T cells in non-severe SARS-CoV-2 infection. Each CDR3 protein is one row after TCRdb ran MiXCR on the 5' RACE reads. The profile shows some 70,000 distinct CDR3 sequences, roughly a tenth of them singletons. The sample comprised whole blood. The receptors come from an adult who was a healthcare worker with PCR-confirmed SARS-CoV-2 infection or an uninfected control (not recorded which). Both conserved end residues are part of each CDR3. The order of the fields is clone size, D gene, V gene, J gene, CDR3 protein, CDR3 DNA. D genes are given only for firm matches. The listing skips clone size in some rows; elsewhere it reads once, few, many or a size class.

few	TRBD2	TRBV3-1	TRBJ2-7	CASSGTGGPAYEQYF	TGTGCCAGCAGCGGCACGGGGGGGCCGGCCTACGAGCAGTACTTC
many	TRBD1	TRBV7-8	TRBJ1-5	CASSLGDRGNSNQPQHF	TGTGCCAGCAGCTTAGGGGACAGGGGGAATAGCAATCAGCCCCAGCATTTT
-	TRBD2	TRBV29-1	TRBJ2-7	CSVEIAGDEQYF	TGCAGCGTTGAAATAGCGGGAGACGAGCAGTACTTC
-	-	TRBV6-5	TRBJ1-1	CASRGRLNTEAFF	TGTGCCAGCAGGGGACGGTTGAACACTGAAGCTTTCTTT
-	-	TRBV2	TRBJ2-1	CASEGPQETNYNEQFF	TGTGCCAGCGAGGGTCCTCAGGAGACCAACTACAATGAGCAGTTCTTC
few	TRBD2	TRBV2	TRBJ2-1	CASSDLPGLAGPYNEQFF	TGTGCCAGCAGTGACCTCCCGGGACTAGCGGGCCCCTACAATGAGCAGTTCTTC
few	-	TRBV12-3/TRBV12-4	TRBJ2-5	CASRSDSPRGTQYF	TGTGCCAGCAGGTCGGACAGTCCCAGGGGGACCCAGTACTTC
few	-	TRBV6-2/TRBV6-3	TRBJ2-1	CASSYPRDLRLNEQFF	TGTGCCAGCAGTTACCCGCGGGATCTCCGTCTCAATGAGCAGTTCTTC
few	TRBD1	TRBV20-1	TRBJ1-1	CSAGQGMNTEAFF	TGCAGTGCTGGACAGGGAATGAACACTGAAGCTTTCTTT
many	TRBD2	TRBV28	TRBJ2-3	CASPIPRESTDTQYF	TGTGCCAGTCCAATTCCGCGGGAGAGCACAGATACGCAGTATTTT
-	-	TRBV10-3	TRBJ2-3	CAISESHTTSTDTQYF	TGTGCCATCAGTGAGTCCCATACCACTAGCACAGATACGCAGTATTTT
many	TRBD1	TRBV14	TRBJ2-3	CASSGALGQGPYTQYF	TGTGCCAGCAGCGGGGCGCTGGGACAGGGGCCCTATACGCAGTATTTT
-	TRBD1	TRBV12-5	TRBJ2-1	CASGLAWDSYNEQFF	TGTGCTAGTGGTTTGGCATGGGACAGCTACAATGAGCAGTTCTTC
many	-	TRBV20-1	TRBJ2-7	CLREGGYEQYF	TGCCTCCGGGAAGGGGGCTACGAGCAGTACTTC